The present T cell receptor beta chain was sequenced within a study of graft-versus-host responses after intestinal transplantation (dated by TCRdb to the early 2020s). Some background on the complete study: Multivisceral, liver-intestinal, or isolated intestinal transplants were received by the recipients. Donor T cell macrochimerism was defined as a peak of at least 4% donor T cells among recipient peripheral blood mononuclear cells. Samples from a few later patients were sequenced in-house on an Illumina MiSeq with MiXCR processing rather than by the commercial service. The cohort enrolled about two dozen intestinal transplant recipients including one retransplant, and a few patients lacking pretransplant specimens were excluded. To identify alloreactive clones, pre-transplant mixed lymphocyte reaction products were sequenced and compared with unstimulated pre-transplant donor and recipient T cells. Every recipient was given anti-thymocyte globulin induction, followed by approximately 3 years of maintenance tacrolimus and steroids. Graft-versus-host and host-versus-graft alloreactive T cell clones were tracked in the graft, circulation and bone marrow after intestinal transplantation using bulk TCR-beta CDR3 sequencing. Results the study describes overall, beyond this receptor: GvH clones were detected in recipient bone marrow, and some appeared earlier in ileal mucosa or blood, consistent with an intestinal mucosal origin. High GvH to HvG T cell clonal ratios were observed in the allografts of patients with donor T cell macrochimerism. Peak levels of circulating GvH clones were associated with declines in HvG clones early after transplant. The relatively low number and heterogeneity of intestinal transplant patients limited the conclusions.

The time point label corresponds to: cells obtained before transplantation from donor or recipient. CD3+CD4+ and CD3+CD8+ populations were FACS-sorted from unstimulated pre-transplant donor and recipient cells taken from spleen or lymph nodes. To note about this clone: Its cognate antigen has yet to be identified. No much larger clonotype is one base removed from it; base qualities were not supplied.

Receptors were amplified or captured by the immunoSEQ multiplex PCR assay. For most patients, genomic DNA was isolated using the Qiagen DNeasy Blood and Tissue Kit and was shipped frozen to Adaptive Biotechnologies for TCR sequencing. High-throughput TCR-beta CDR3 sequencing of genomic DNA from most patients was performed by Adaptive Biotechnologies. The study's processing was this. Adaptive's ImmunoSEQ software supplied the TCR sequencing data for 15 to 20 patients, while MiXCR and VDJtools were used to process a few other patients. CD4 versus CD8 sorting errors were corrected by removing sequences found in both subsets at a frequency ratio below 5:1. CDR3 nucleotide sequences shared between donor and recipient were removed because their origin could not be assigned. To be classed as alloreactive, a clone needed at least 2-fold expansion over unstimulated cells and a minimum CFSE-low frequency of 0.002% (template counts) or 0.001% (read counts). A clone was considered mappable if detected in the sequenced pre-transplant spleen, lymph node, or MLR CFSE-low populations of the donor or recipient. Cumulative frequency of alloreactive clones was calculated as a percentage of all sequences weighted by copy number. Drawn from immuneACCESS, this table holds only the in-frame rearrangements with V and J called that TCRdb kept. Clones are partly lost; checked studies trace under half to an unresolved V gene and leave the rest unexplained. Clonal size and the V and J genes are those of that table, whereas D and trimming came from the DNA. The sample has over 100,000 clones on record, 90% to 95% of them singletons. The ten largest account for around 0.12% of the sample.

CDR1 and CDR2 are read off the germline V gene (reference sequence) as SGHNT and YYREEE. V is clipped by 0 bases and J by 4 bases, and the sequence between their germline boundaries is 13 bases long. The CDR3 has 15 amino acids, counting the end cysteine and phenylalanine. The retained sequence is limited to the CDR3, 45 bases, with the frame set at the first base. Recombination connected TRBV5-4 to TRBJ1-2, with no confidently assigned D gene. The sequencing here drew on unstimulated CD4+ T cells sorted from spleen or lymph node cells, taken before intestinal transplant. This TCR derives from a human donor who received an intestinal transplant. Read as DNA, the sequence is TGTGCCAGCAGCTTGGCAGGCAGGTCTTTCTATGGCTACACCTTC. This codes for CASSLAGRSFYGYTF.